These 10 T cell receptor beta chains were all obtained from the same sample, sequenced in a study of blood T cell repertoires in COVID-19. This table comes from immunoSEQ multiplex PCR, and its TCRdb copy is limited to in-frame clones, with some not included. The table records under 200,000 clones, about 88% of them present only once. Material for sequencing was peripheral blood. Receptor source: a man in his 60s with acute or convalescent COVID-19.

The chain joins TRBV24-1 to TRBJ2-2, with 8 bases fitting TRBD1. There are 19 residues in the CDR3. J gave up 1 base and V 4 bases, and 13 bases lay outside the gene matches. Germline V CDR1 and CDR2: KGHDR, SFDVKD. The CDR3 DNA follows: TGTGCCACCAGTGAAACCCCCTTTGGGGGACAGGTGAACACCGGGGAGCTGTTTTTT. Amino acids: CATSETPFGGQVNTGELFF.

V and J are TRBV19 and TRBJ1-2, with D hard to call. V lost 1 base to trimming and J lost 4 bases, with 7 bases between them. Germline assignment: CDR1 LNHDA and CDR2 SQIVND (reference sequence). CDR3 length: 13 residues. The CDR3 DNA is TGTGCCAGTAGTATAGGGCAGGCCTATGGCTACACCTTC. This encodes CASSIGQAYGYTF.

This chain connects TRBV6-1 to TRBJ2-1; possible D gene TRBD1, 5 bases. Germline V CDR1 and CDR2: MNHNS, SASEGT. V lost 3 bases, J lost 3 bases, and 12 bases lay in between. The CDR3 covers 15 residues. CDR3 in DNA: TGTGCCAGCAGTGATAGACAGTTTTTCTACAATGAGCAGTTCTTC. Protein product: CASSDRQFFYNEQFF.

This chain uses TRBV6-6 with TRBJ1-5, with D maybe TRBD1 (5 bases). Deletions cut 8 bases from V and 5 bases from J, with 13 bases between. Germline CDR1 MNHNY, CDR2 SVGAGI (reference sequence). The length of the CDR3 is 13 residues. This CDR3 reads CASFKGLDQPQHF. The CDR3 DNA reads TGTGCCAGCTTCAAGGGGTTGGATCAGCCCCAGCATTTT.

This clone was counted a single time. The CDR3 DNA reads as TGTGCCAGCAGTTACAGGGGACAGAGAGAAGAGACCCAGTACTTC. Its protein product is CASSYRGQREETQYF. This sequence joins TRBV6-6 and TRBJ2-5; 7 bases agree with TRBD1. The germline CDR1 and CDR2 sequences are MNHNY and SVGAGI (reference sequence). Losses at the gene ends were 2 bases for V and 3 bases for J; bases not matched to a gene: 6. The CDR3 loop spans 15 amino acids.

The chain is built from TRBV9 and TRBJ1-1; 10 bases align to TRBD1. The length of the CDR3 is 16 residues. CDR1 is SGDLS and CDR2 is YYNGEE in the germline V gene. V dropped 0 bases and J dropped 9; count of bases not matched to a gene: 11. CDR3: CASSVGDRGPYAQAFF. The CDR3 DNA sequence: TGTGCCAGCAGCGTAGGGGACAGGGGACCGTATGCGCAAGCTTTCTTT.

The chain combines TRBV3-1 (or the pseudogene TRBV3-2) with TRBJ2-3; a possible D gene is TRBD2 (6 bases). Germline-derived CDR1 and CDR2 are LGHDT and YNNKEL (reference sequence). Between the trimmed V and J ends, which lost 5 bases and 0 bases, there was a span of 12 bases. The CDR3 loop spans 15 amino acids. Written as DNA, the CDR3 is TGTGCCAGCAGCTTCGGAGGGTCTAGCACAGATACGCAGTATTTT. As protein: CASSFGGSSTDTQYF.

The genes are TRBV6-5 and TRBJ1-1; D call uncertain. V lost 2 bases and J 1 base, leaving 5 bases between the germline ends. The CDR3 totals 13 residues. CDR1 is MNHEY and CDR2 is SVGAGI in the germline V gene. The DNA of the CDR3 is TGTGCCAGCAGTTACGACTCGAACACTGAAGCTTTCTTT. It codes for CASSYDSNTEAFF.

The rearrangement joins TRBV5-1 to TRBJ2-1; 8 bases match TRBD2. Trimming removed 5 bases from V and 4 bases from J; junction bases left unmatched: 8. The germline CDR1 and CDR2 sequences are SGHRS and YFSETQ. This CDR3 contains 15 residues. CDR3 residues: CASSLSGVRYNEQFF. The DNA for the CDR3 is TGCGCCAGCAGTCTTAGCGGGGTAAGGTACAATGAGCAGTTCTTC.

The CDR3 spells CASRPMGEAAGYTF. The DNA for the CDR3 is TGTGCCAGCAGGCCAATGGGGGAGGCCGCGGGCTACACCTTC. The J gene is TRBJ1-2, the V gene TRBV7-9, with a weak D call TRBD1 (5 bases). The CDR3 contains 14 residues. Per the germline V gene, CDR1 is SEHNR and CDR2 is FQNEAQ (reference sequence). Trimming cost V 6 bases and J 8 bases, with 19 bases left between them.